The clone carrying this T cell receptor (beta chain) has only a few counts. The antigen remains undetermined. TCR alpha and TCR beta cDNA libraries with sample barcodes and UMIs came from 5'RACE using constant-segment primers. TCRdb processed the 5' RACE reads anew with MiXCR; each CDR3 protein has one entry. The table includes about 430,000 distinct CDR3 sequences, about a sixth detected once. The data are from a study of T-cell memory formation after mild COVID-19. Study results and caveats: From day 15 to 85, contracting clones were balanced between CD4 and CD8, whereas later expanders leaned toward CD4+. Second-wave clones reaching peak frequency on day 37 lacked confirmed SARS-CoV-2 specificity. In pre-infection memory, a portion of responding clones appeared, which suggested that cross-reactive memory joined.

J lost 7 bases, V lost 4 bases, and 10 bases had no gene match. Germline V gene data show CDR1 as SGHRS and CDR2 as YFSETQ. CDR3 length equals 16 residues. The sequence was collected from a man aged 18 to 30 who had mild COVID-19 (a few samples of this study predate the infection). Cell type and time point are not known. The specimen was PBMCs or a T cell subset sorted from them (not recorded which). The J gene is TRBJ2-1, the V gene TRBV5-1; 11 bases align to TRBD1. The CDR3 DNA reads TGCGCCAGCAGCACCCGGGCCGGGACAGGGGGTAATGAGCAGTTCTTC. Protein product: CASSTRAGTGGNEQFF.